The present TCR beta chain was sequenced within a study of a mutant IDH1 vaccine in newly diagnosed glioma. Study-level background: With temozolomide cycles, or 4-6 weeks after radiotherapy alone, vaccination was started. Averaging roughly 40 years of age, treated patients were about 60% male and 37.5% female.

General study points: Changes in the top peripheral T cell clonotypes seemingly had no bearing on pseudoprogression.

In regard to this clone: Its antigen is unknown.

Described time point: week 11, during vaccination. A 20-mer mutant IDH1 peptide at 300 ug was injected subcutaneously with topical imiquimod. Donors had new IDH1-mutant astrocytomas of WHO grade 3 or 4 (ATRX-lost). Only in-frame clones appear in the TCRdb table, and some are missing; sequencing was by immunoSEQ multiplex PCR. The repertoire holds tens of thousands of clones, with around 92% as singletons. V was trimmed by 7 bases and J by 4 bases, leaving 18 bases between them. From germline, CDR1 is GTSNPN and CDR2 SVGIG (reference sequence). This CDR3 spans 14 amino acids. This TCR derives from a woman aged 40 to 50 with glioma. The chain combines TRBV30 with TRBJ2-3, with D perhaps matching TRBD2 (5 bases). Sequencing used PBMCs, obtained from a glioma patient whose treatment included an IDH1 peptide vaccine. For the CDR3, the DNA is TGTGCCTTCGCGCCGGGATCCTTTGCAGATACGCAGTATTTT. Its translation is CAFAPGSFADTQYF.